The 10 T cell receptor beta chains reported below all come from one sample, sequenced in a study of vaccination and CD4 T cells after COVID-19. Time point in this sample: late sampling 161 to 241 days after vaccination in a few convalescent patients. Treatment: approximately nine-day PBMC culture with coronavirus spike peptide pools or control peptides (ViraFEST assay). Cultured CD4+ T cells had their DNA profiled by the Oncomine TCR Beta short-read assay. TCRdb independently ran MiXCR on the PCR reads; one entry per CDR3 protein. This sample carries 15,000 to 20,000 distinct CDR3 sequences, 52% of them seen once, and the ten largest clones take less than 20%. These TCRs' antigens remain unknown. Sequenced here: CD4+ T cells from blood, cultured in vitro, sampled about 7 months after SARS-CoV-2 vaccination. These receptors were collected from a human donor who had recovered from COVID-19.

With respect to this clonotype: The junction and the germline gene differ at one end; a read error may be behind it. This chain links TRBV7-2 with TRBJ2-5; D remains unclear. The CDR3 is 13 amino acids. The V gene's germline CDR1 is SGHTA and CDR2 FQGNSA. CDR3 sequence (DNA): TGTGTCAGCTCCGTGGGTATCCAAGAGACCCAGTACTTC. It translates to CVSSVGIQETQYF.

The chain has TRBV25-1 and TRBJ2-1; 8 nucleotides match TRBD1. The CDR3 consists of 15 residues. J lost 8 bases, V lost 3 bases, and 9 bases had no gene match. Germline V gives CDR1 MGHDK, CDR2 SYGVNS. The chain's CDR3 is CASSDGQGFADEQFF. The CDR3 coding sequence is TGTGCCAGCAGTGACGGACAGGGTTTCGCGGATGAGCAGTTCTTC. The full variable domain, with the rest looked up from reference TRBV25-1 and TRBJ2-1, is EADIYQTPRYLVIGTGKKITLECSQTMGHDKMYWYQQDPGMELHLIHYSYGVNSTEKGDLSSESTVSRIRTEHFPLTLESARPSHTSQYLCASSDGQGFADEQFFGPGTRLTVL.

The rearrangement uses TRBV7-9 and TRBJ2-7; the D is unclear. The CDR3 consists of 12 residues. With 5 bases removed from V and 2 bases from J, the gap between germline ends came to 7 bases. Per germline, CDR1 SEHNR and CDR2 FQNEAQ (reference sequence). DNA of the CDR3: TGTGCCAGCAGCCGTGGCACCTACGAGCAGTACTTC. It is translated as CASSRGTYEQYF.

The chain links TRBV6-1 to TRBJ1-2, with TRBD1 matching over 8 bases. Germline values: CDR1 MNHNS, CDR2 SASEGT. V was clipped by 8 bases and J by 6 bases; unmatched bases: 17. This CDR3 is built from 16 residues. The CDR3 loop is CASLTPLGQGADGYTF. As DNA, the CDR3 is TGTGCCAGCCTTACTCCACTGGGGCAGGGGGCAGATGGCTACACCTTC.

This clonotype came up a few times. In DNA, the CDR3 is TGCAGTGCTAGAGAAAACTACGAGCAGTACTTC. Its translation is CSARENYEQYF. The V call is TRBV20-1, the J call TRBJ2-7; D call uncertain. Germline V gene lookup returns CDR1 DFQATT and CDR2 SNEGSKA (reference sequence). CDR3 size: 11 residues. With 0 bases removed from V and 3 bases from J, the gap between germline ends came to 3 bases.

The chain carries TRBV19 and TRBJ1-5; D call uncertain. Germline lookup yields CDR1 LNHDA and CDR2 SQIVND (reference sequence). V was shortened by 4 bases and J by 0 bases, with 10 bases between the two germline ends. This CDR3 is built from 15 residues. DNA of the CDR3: TGTGCCAGTAGTAGATACGGTCCTAGCAATCAGCCCCAGCATTTT. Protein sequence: CASSRYGPSNQPQHF.

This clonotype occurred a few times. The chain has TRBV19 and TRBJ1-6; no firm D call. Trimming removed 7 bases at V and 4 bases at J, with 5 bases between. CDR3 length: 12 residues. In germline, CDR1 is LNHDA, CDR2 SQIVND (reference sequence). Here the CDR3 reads CASKEYNSPLHF. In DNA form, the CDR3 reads TGTGCCAGTAAGGAGTATAATTCACCCCTCCACTTT.

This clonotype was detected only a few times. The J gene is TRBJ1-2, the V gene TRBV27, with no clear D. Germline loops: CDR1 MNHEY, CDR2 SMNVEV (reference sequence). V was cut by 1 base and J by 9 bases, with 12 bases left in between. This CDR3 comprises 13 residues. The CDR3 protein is CASSLLDGGSYTF. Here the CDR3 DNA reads TGTGCCAGCAGTTTATTGGACGGAGGCAGCTACACCTTC.

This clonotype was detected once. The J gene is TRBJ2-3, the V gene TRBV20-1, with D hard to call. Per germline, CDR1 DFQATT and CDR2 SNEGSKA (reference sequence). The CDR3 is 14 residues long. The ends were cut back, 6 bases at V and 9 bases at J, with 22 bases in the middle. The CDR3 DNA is TGCAGTGCGCCGACCCCCCCGGGCGACCCCACGCAGTATTTT. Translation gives CSAPTPPGDPTQYF.

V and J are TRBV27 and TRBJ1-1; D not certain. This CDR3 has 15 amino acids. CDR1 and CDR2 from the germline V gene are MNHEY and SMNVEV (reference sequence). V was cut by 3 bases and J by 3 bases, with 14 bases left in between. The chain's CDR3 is CASSFTREGDTEAFF. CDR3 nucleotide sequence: TGTGCCAGCAGTTTCACCAGAGAGGGTGACACTGAAGCTTTCTTT.